The source of this T cell receptor beta chain is a study of blood T cell repertoires in COVID-19. The wider study: Samples representing acute and convalescent COVID-19 were sourced from the United States, Italy and Spain. Sample material is recorded as cDNA or gDNA derived from T cells, B-cell-depleted T cells, or PBMCs.

Repertoires were generated with immunoSEQ multiplex PCR, while TCRdb's copy carries only in-frame clones and drops some. The data hold approximately 140,000 clones, with about 87% observed a single time. The CDR3 length is 15 residues. The V end lost 0 bases, the J end lost 5 bases, and 13 bases lay between the germline ends. The germline V gene has CDR1 LNHNV and CDR2 YYDKDF (reference sequence). During active infection, Seattle patients enrolled and were then monitored through disease. The chain uses TRBV15 and TRBJ2-5, with a possible D match to TRBD2 (6 bases). This TCR was recovered from a human donor with COVID-19, enrolled during active disease. The donor label of this sample is uncertain. The source material was peripheral blood. The CDR3 bases are TGTGCCACCAGCAGAGATCCTCGGGACTCGGAGACCCAGTACTTC. Amino acid sequence: CATSRDPRDSETQYF. Together with reference TRBV15 and TRBJ2-5, the CDR3 gives the full variable domain: DAMVIQNPRYQVTQFGKPVTLSCSQTLNHNVMYWYQQKSSQAPKLLFHYYDKDFNNEADTPDNFQSRRPNTSFCFLDIRSPGLGDTAMYLCATSRDPRDSETQYFGPGTRLLVL.